This TCR beta chain was retrieved from a study of CD8+ T cells in alopecia areata (dated by TCRdb to the late 2010s). Concerning the study at large: Treated patients were enrolled in an open-label pilot trial of oral tofacitinib at 5 to 10 mg twice daily for moderate-to-severe alopecia areata. Amplification of TCRbeta CDR3 regions was done by immunoSEQ multiplex PCR using 35 Vbeta forward primers and 13 Jbeta reverse primers. Tofacitinib was given for 6 to 18 months, followed by 6 months of follow-up off drug to assess delayed response and recurrence. Scalp clonality was compared among normal scalp (n=4), patchy alopecia areata scalp (n=8), and alopecia totalis/universalis scalp (n=8). High-throughput TCRbeta sequencing was used to examine T cell clonal expansion in alopecia areata in both the C3H/HeJ mouse model and human patients. RNA was extracted with the PAXgene miRNA kit for fixed scalp, the miRNeasy kit for PBMCs, and the RNeasy kit for mouse skin. Tofacitinib-treated patients had biopsies at baseline and at 4 and 24 weeks of treatment, with a later scalp biopsy in several patients. Human TCRbeta sequencing covered scalp tissue and sorted CD4+ and CD8+ peripheral blood T cells from patchy and totalis/universalis alopecia areata patients and healthy controls.

Summary of the overall study and its limitations: Unlike mouse skin, which is dominated by gammadelta T cells, normal human skin has resident alphabeta T cells that are also sequenced, and this complicates analysis of the scalp TCR repertoire. Higher clonality and more expanded CD8+ clones were observed in lesional scalp than in normal scalp, particularly in alopecia totalis/universalis, a finding suggestive of antigenic drive. Shared TCR sequences between patients were less evident than in mice, which may be partly attributable to HLA diversity in the patient population.

Receptor libraries were prepared by the immunoSEQ multiplex PCR assay. For TCR sequencing, RNA was extracted from every sample and reverse transcribed into cDNA to serve as template. SuperScript III was used to make first-strand cDNA, primed with a 2:1 mix of oligo-dT and random hexamers. A synthetic immune receptor repertoire was used to assess amplification bias, and residual bias was removed computationally. The original pipeline was this. Raw reads were preprocessed to remove errors, and CDR3 was defined by IMGT conventions from the conserved cysteine to phenylalanine. Clonality was computed as 1 minus the Shannon entropy, with the entropy normalized by log2 of the number of productive unique TCRs. Scalp TCRbeta sequences were cross-referenced with sorted blood CD4 and CD8 repertoires so that the CD4 or CD8 identity of scalp clones could be inferred. Here the immuneACCESS table is served through TCRdb, limited to in-frame sequences with V and J called. Missing clones are a known gap in these copies; in checked studies unresolved V genes cover under half, and the rest lacks a known reason. The V and J calls and clone size are taken from that table; D and trimming were inferred from the DNA. In this sample the table shows 120,000 to 150,000 clones, around 87% of which occur a single time. Jointly, the top ten make up around 15% of the sample.

Notes on this clone: The clone's antigen remains unknown. There are no base qualities to consult, and no much larger clone falls within one base.

Per the publication, the time point label means: baseline before oral tofacitinib. Lesional scalp punch biopsies and peripheral blood were collected from alopecia areata patients. PBMCs were separated by density centrifugation and stained for CD3, CD4 and CD8, after which CD4+ and CD8+ T cells were sorted on a FACSAria. V drops 0 bases and J drops 5 bases, leaving 7 bases in between. CDR1 and CDR2 were assigned from the germline V gene as MNHNS and SASEGT. The CDR3 sequence holds 13 residues, the cysteine and phenylalanine included. Left in the record is the CDR3 DNA by itself, 39 bases read in frame from the first base.

Sequencing used CD8+ T cells sorted from blood, obtained at week 0. The receptor was isolated from a human donor with alopecia areata. The chain joins TRBV6-1 to TRBJ1-1; the D region possibly corresponds to TRBD1 (5 bases align). The bases read TGTGCCAGCAGTGAAGCGGGGGGGACTGAAGCTTTCTTT. It translates to CASSEAGGTEAFF.